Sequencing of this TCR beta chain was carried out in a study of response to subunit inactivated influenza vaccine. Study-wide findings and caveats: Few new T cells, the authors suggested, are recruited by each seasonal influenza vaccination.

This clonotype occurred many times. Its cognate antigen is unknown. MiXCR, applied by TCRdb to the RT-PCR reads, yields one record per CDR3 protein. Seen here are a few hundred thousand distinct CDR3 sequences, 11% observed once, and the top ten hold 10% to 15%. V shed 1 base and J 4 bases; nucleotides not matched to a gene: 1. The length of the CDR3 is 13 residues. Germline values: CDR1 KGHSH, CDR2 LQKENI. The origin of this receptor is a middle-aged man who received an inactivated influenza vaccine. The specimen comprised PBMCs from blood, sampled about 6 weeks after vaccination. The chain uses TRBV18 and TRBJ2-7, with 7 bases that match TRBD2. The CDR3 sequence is CASSPREGYEQYF. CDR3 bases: TGTGCCAGCTCACCACGGGAGGGTTACGAGCAGTACTTC. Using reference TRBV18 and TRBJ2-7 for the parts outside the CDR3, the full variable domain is NAGVMQNPRHLVRRRGQEARLRCSPMKGHSHVYWYRQLPEEGLKFMVYLQKENIIDESGMPKERFSAEFPKEGPSILRIQQVVRGDSAAYFCASSPREGYEQYFGPGTRLTVT.